These 30 T cell receptor beta chains were all obtained from the same sample, sequenced in a study of blood T cells in healthy people across ages. Next came a second PCR, run for about 6 to 12 cycles, which used a sample-barcoded 5' primer along with a J-beta primer mix. TCRdb fed the 5' RACE reads into MiXCR, producing one record per CDR3 protein. The sample lists over 1,500,000 distinct CDR3 sequences, about 39% seen once, with roughly 24% in the top ten. Sequencing was done on a sample of blood. These receptor sequences come from a human donor in good health.

This clonotype was counted a few times. The rearrangement uses TRBV4-2 and TRBJ2-5; TRBD2 aligns across 10 bases. Germline CDR1 reads LGHNA; CDR2 reads YNFKEQ. Trimming at V came to 0 bases and at J to 3 bases, leaving 7 bases not matched to a gene. CDR3 length: 17 residues. The CDR3 region is CASSQDRWGLAKETQYF. CDR3 sequence (DNA): TGTGCCAGCAGCCAAGATCGGTGGGGACTAGCGAAAGAGACCCAGTACTTC.

This clonotype was recorded a few times. The CDR3 sequence is CASSFIWPQGDQPQHF. The CDR3, as DNA: TGTGCCAGCAGCTTTATTTGGCCCCAGGGGGATCAGCCCCAGCATTTT. V usage is TRBV7-8 and J usage is TRBJ1-5; 7 positions match TRBD1. The germline gives CDR1 SGHVS, CDR2 FQNEAQ. With 3 bases clipped from V and 5 bases from J, the junction kept 10 bases outside the gene matches. This CDR3 is built from 16 residues.

Notes on this clonotype: At one end the junction does not follow the germline gene, possibly because of a read error. This chain uses TRBV6-1 with TRBJ2-6, with D possibly TRBD1 on 6 matching bases. This CDR3 contains 17 residues. From germline, CDR1 is MNHNS and CDR2 SASEGT. CDR3: CASSGDIGSLGANVLTF. In DNA form, the CDR3 reads TGTGCTAGCAGTGGGGACATCGGTTCGTTAGGGGCCAACGTCCTGACTTTC.

This clonotype was counted between two and nine times. At one of its ends the junction is not consistent with the germline gene, which may arise from a read error. V is TRBV24-1 and J is TRBJ2-2; D gene ambiguous. The CDR3 is 14 amino acids. The germline V gene encodes CDR1 KGHDR and CDR2 SFDVKD. The CDR3 DNA is TGTGCCGCCAGTGATTTTGGGCTAACCGGGGAGCTGTTTTTT. Its protein product is CAASDFGLTGELFF.

The chain employs TRBV6-2 or TRBV6-3 and TRBJ1-1, with D possibly being TRBD1 (6 bases). The CDR3 extends over 15 amino acids. V was cut by 6 bases and J by 5 bases, with 19 bases left in between. The germline V gene has CDR1 MNHEY and CDR2 SVGEGT. For the CDR3, the DNA is TGTGCCAGCAGCAAGAGCCCGGACAGTTCTACTGAAGCTTTCTTT. Translated, it gives CASSKSPDSSTEAFF.

The chain employs TRBV4-3 and TRBJ1-1; perhaps TRBD1 as D (5 bases). This CDR3 is built from 13 residues. CDR1 and CDR2 from the germline V gene are LGHNA and YSLEER. The ends were cut back, 5 bases at V and 10 bases at J, with 17 bases in the middle. CDR3 nucleotides: TGCGCCAGCAGCTACGGGACGCCGGCAGGAGCTTTCTTT. This translates into CASSYGTPAGAFF.

The chain carries TRBV12-3 or TRBV12-4 and TRBJ1-2; TRBD1 might be the D (5 bases). Trimming pared 3 bases from V and 8 bases from J, leaving 10 bases between. This CDR3 region has 12 residues. The CDR3 region has the DNA TGTGCCAGCAGTTTGGTAGAGGGGGGCTACACCTTC. Protein: CASSLVEGGYTF.

This clonotype has more than one count but fewer than ten. The CDR3 bases are TGCAGCGTTGAAAGGCGACAGGGGGCTGTCGACGAGCAGTACTTC. It yields the protein CSVERRQGAVDEQYF. This rearrangement joins TRBV29-1 to TRBJ2-4, with 10 bases fitting TRBD1. With the DNA end fitting TRBJ2-7 better, the J assignment may be wrong. In germline, CDR1 is SQVTM, CDR2 ANQGSEA. This CDR3 spans 15 amino acids.

This clonotype was seen once. The V and J genes are TRBV5-1 and TRBJ2-1; weak D call: TRBD2 (6 bases). This CDR3 is built from 18 residues. Germline V lookup: CDR1 SGHRS, CDR2 YFSETQ. V lost 1 base and J 0 bases, leaving 17 bases between the germline ends. CDR3 amino acids: CASSLRLARRSSYNEQFF. The CDR3 bases are TGCGCCAGCAGCTTGCGGCTAGCGAGGAGGAGCTCCTACAATGAGCAGTTCTTC.

The chain combines TRBV4-3 with TRBJ2-1, with TRBD2 as a possible D gene (5 bases). The CDR3 extends over 13 amino acids. Germline lookup yields CDR1 LGHNA and CDR2 YSLEER. V was cut by 3 bases and J by 12 bases, with 15 bases left in between. CDR3 sequence: CASSHDSGNLQFF. The DNA for the CDR3 is TGCGCCAGCAGCCACGACTCCGGGAATCTGCAGTTCTTC.

The chain uses TRBV29-1 and TRBJ2-2, with D maybe TRBD2 (5 bases). The germline V and J ends were trimmed by 7 bases and 1 base, with 13 bases remaining between them. Germline V gene lookup returns CDR1 SQVTM and CDR2 ANQGSEA. This CDR3 spans 14 amino acids. The CDR3: CSGLRGLNTGELFF. CDR3 sequence (DNA): TGCAGCGGGCTACGAGGGCTGAACACCGGGGAGCTGTTTTTT.

The chain couples TRBV12-3 or TRBV12-4 to TRBJ2-5; the D gene could be TRBD1 or TRBD2 (5 bases each). The CDR3 has 15 residues. The V and J ends lost 1 base and 1 base respectively, with 10 bases between them. CDR3 nucleotides: TGTGCCAGCAGTTTAGGGGGACGGTTCCAAGAGACCCAGTACTTC. This sequence encodes CASSLGGRFQETQYF.

A word on this clonotype: A junction boundary mismatches the germline segment, possibly from a read error. The rearrangement joins TRBV15 to TRBJ2-1, with a weak D call TRBD1 (7 bases). CDR1 is LNHNV, CDR2 YYDKDF, per germline (reference sequence). The CDR3 runs to 16 residues. The CDR3 protein is CATSGGTGQYLNGQFF. The DNA for the CDR3 is TGTGCCACCAGCGGAGGGACGGGACAGTACCTCAATGGGCAGTTCTTC.

The chain joins TRBV12-3 or TRBV12-4 to TRBJ2-1; D not resolved. V lost 3 bases, J lost 5 bases, and 8 bases lay in between. The CDR3 is 13 amino acids. CDR3 in amino acids: CASSFPNNNEQFF. CDR3 nucleotide sequence: TGTGCCAGCAGTTTCCCCAATAACAATGAGCAGTTCTTC.

The gene calls are TRBV20-1 and TRBJ1-5, with TRBD1 matching over 7 bases. From germline, CDR1 is DFQATT and CDR2 SNEGSKA (reference sequence). The CDR3 length is 15 residues. The V gene end was trimmed by 6 bases and the J gene end by 7 bases; junction bases not matched to a gene: 15. CDR3 protein: CSASTDRVSQQPQHF. CDR3 nucleotide sequence: TGCAGTGCCAGCACCGACAGGGTATCTCAGCAGCCCCAGCATTTT.

There are a few counts of this clonotype. V gene TRBV12-3 or TRBV12-4 combines with J gene TRBJ2-1; 7 bases are shared with TRBD2. The J segment lost 7 bases and the V segment lost 3 bases, leaving 9 bases of the junction unmatched. This CDR3 contains 15 residues. The chain's CDR3 is CASSFWRGTLNEQFF. The CDR3 nucleotides read TGTGCCAGCAGTTTTTGGCGGGGGACGCTGAATGAGCAGTTCTTC.

V gene TRBV7-9 combines with J gene TRBJ2-1; D is possibly TRBD2 (5 bases). The CDR3 runs to 15 residues. Trimming removed 1 base at V and 7 bases at J, with 14 bases between. Germline assignment: CDR1 SEHNR and CDR2 FQNEAQ (reference sequence). The CDR3 reads CASSLGTGRQNEQFF. CDR3 nucleotides: TGTGCCAGCAGCTTAGGTACGGGGAGACAAAATGAGCAGTTCTTC. Drawing the rest from reference TRBV7-9 and TRBJ2-1, the complete variable domain is DTGVSQNPRHKITKRGQNVTFRCDPISEHNRLYWYRQTLGQGPEFLTYFQNEAQLEKSRLLSDRFSAERPKGSFSTLEIQRTEQGDSAMYLCASSLGTGRQNEQFFGPGTRLTVL.

The rearrangement links TRBV5-1 to TRBJ2-1; 9 bases match TRBD2. The CDR3 sequence is 15 residues long. The junction had 5 bases not matched to a gene; V was cut back by 0 bases and J by 7 bases. CDR1 SGHRS and CDR2 YFSETQ come from the germline V gene. The CDR3 DNA sequence: TGCGCCAGCAGCTTGGGACTAGCGGACAATAATGAGCAGTTCTTC. Protein sequence: CASSLGLADNNEQFF. Full variable domain (outside the CDR3, taken from reference TRBV5-1 and TRBJ2-1): KAGVTQTPRYLIKTRGQQVTLSCSPISGHRSVSWYQQTPGQGLQFLFEYFSETQRNKGNFPGRFSGRQFSNSRSEMNVSTLELGDSALYLCASSLGLADNNEQFFGPGTRLTVL.

About this clonotype: This may be a read error: a much more frequent sequence differs by one nucleotide. V usage is TRBV2 and J usage is TRBJ2-1; TRBD1 matches 9 bases. Germline V gives CDR1 SNHLY, CDR2 FYNNEI. Germline trimming cut 8 bases from V and 9 bases from J; bases unmatched to any gene: 8. The CDR3 consists of 13 residues. The CDR3 is CASGRDRVTEQFF. The CDR3 DNA is TGTGCCAGCGGTCGGGACAGGGTTACTGAGCAGTTCTTC.

This clonotype was seen more than once but under ten times. The rearrangement uses TRBV12-3 or TRBV12-4 and TRBJ2-5; D remains unclear. The CDR3 totals 12 residues. Trimming pared 3 bases from V and 5 bases from J, leaving 7 bases between. CDR3 amino acids: CASSFRHETQYF. In DNA, the CDR3 is TGTGCCAGCAGTTTCCGCCACGAGACCCAGTACTTC.

This rearrangement joins TRBV6-5 to TRBJ1-2; unclear D gene. Trimming stripped 5 bases from V and 4 bases from J, with 14 bases between. CDR1 MNHEY and CDR2 SVGAGI come from the germline V gene. This CDR3 contains 14 residues. This CDR3 is CASSTSGEVYGYTF. As DNA, the CDR3 is TGTGCCAGCAGTACTAGTGGGGAAGTCTATGGCTACACCTTC.

This clonotype appeared a few times. CDR3 residues: CSALGQTNTEAFF. The CDR3 DNA is TGCAGCGCCCTAGGACAGACGAACACTGAAGCTTTCTTT. The chain carries TRBV29-1 and TRBJ1-1, with a weak D call TRBD1 (6 bases). Germline V gives CDR1 SQVTM, CDR2 ANQGSEA. V dropped 7 bases and J dropped 1 base, with 13 bases sitting between them. This CDR3 region has 13 residues.

This clonotype was seen many times. Because the CDR3's place on the DNA is in doubt, the DNA is left out and the CDR3 is given as listed by TCRdb. The chain has TRBV7-3 and TRBJ2-3; TRBD1 is the table's D call and was not checked against the DNA. Counting both end residues, the CDR3 totals 15 amino acids. Germline lookup yields CDR1 SGHTA and CDR2 FQGTGA. The chain's CDR3 is CASSSSGGGTDTQYF.

On this clonotype itself: The germline gene is not matched at one end of the junction; a read error may be the cause. The rearrangement uses TRBV5-1 and TRBJ1-2; no clear D. The CDR3 consists of 15 residues. The V gene's germline CDR1 is SGHRS and CDR2 YFSETQ. Here the CDR3 DNA reads TGCGCCAGCAGCTTGGATGTGGGAGGCAGCCGTGGCTGCACCTTC. Translated: CASSLDVGGSRGCTF. Filled out from reference TRBV5-1 and TRBJ1-2, the complete variable domain reads KAGVTQTPRYLIKTRGQQVTLSCSPISGHRSVSWYQQTPGQGLQFLFEYFSETQRNKGNFPGRFSGRQFSNSRSEMNVSTLELGDSALYLCASSLDVGGSRGCTFGSGTRLTVV.

Points on this clonotype: Mismatch with germline at one junction end may stem from a read error. V and J are TRBV7-3 and TRBJ1-1; no clear D. The CDR3 runs 13 residues. Germline V CDR1 and CDR2: SGHTA, FQGTGA. The CDR3 region is CGSSPFPNTEAFF. For the CDR3, the DNA is TGTGGCAGCAGCCCTTTTCCCAACACTGAAGCTTTCTTT.

The V call is TRBV7-2, the J call TRBJ2-3; 9 nucleotides line up with TRBD2. Germline V gene lookup returns CDR1 SGHTA and CDR2 FQGNSA. Trimming removed 3 bases from V and 0 bases from J; junction bases left unmatched: 4. This CDR3 comprises 16 residues. CDR3 coding DNA: TGTGCCAGCAGCTTGCGTAGCGGGGGTAGCACAGATACGCAGTATTTT. Translating it yields CASSLRSGGSTDTQYF.

This chain connects TRBV7-2 to TRBJ2-3, with D possibly called TRBD1 or TRBD2 (6 bases each). Per germline, CDR1 SGHTA and CDR2 FQGNSA. This CDR3 has 14 amino acids. Trimming stripped 2 bases from V and 7 bases from J, with 13 bases between. The CDR3 loop is CASSLSGARNTQYF. The CDR3 DNA is TGTGCCAGCAGCTTATCGGGGGCACGGAATACGCAGTATTTT.

This clonotype was picked up a small number of times. The chain joins TRBV20-1 to TRBJ2-7; possible D gene TRBD1, 5 bases. CDR1 and CDR2 from the germline V gene are DFQATT and SNEGSKA (reference sequence). The CDR3 loop spans 12 amino acids. Trimming pared 0 bases from V and 8 bases from J, leaving 11 bases between. The CDR3 coding sequence is TGCAGTGCTAGAGATCGGACACATAAGCAGTACTTC. It specifies CSARDRTHKQYF.

V and J are TRBV5-1 and TRBJ2-2; 8 nucleotides agree with TRBD1. Germline CDR1 reads SGHRS; CDR2 reads YFSETQ. The CDR3 is 14 amino acids. With V trimmed by 3 bases and J by 6 bases, 4 bases remained unmatched. The CDR3 region is CASSSIQGAGELFF. DNA for the CDR3: TGCGCCAGCAGCTCGATACAGGGGGCCGGGGAGCTGTTTTTT.

This chain connects TRBV2 to TRBJ2-4; 10 bases map to TRBD1. The J call is in doubt because the DNA end fits TRBJ2-7 better. Germline values: CDR1 SNHLY, CDR2 FYNNEI. CDR3 length equals 14 residues. The CDR3 nucleotides are TGTGCCAGCAGGTCGACAGGGGGCCCCTACGAGCAGTACTTC. Translation gives CASRSTGGPYEQYF.